This TCR beta chain came from a study of neurological immune-mediated disorders. Study context: Multiple sclerosis patients (n ≈ 35) included 31 with relapsing-remitting and 3 with secondary progressive disease. Study results and limitations: When repertoires were grouped phylogenetically, those of 18 of 34 multiple sclerosis patients fell into one related-CDR3 cluster, a possible signature.

This clonotype has a count of ten or more. Its antigen remains unknown. TCRdb reprocessed the 5' RACE reads via MiXCR and lists one record per CDR3 protein. The sample records 35,000 to 50,000 distinct CDR3 sequences, 2% to 3% being singletons. Libraries used 2 million unsorted PBMCs kept frozen in RNAlater. CDR1 and CDR2 from the germline V gene are MDHEN and SYDVKM. The CDR3 is 13 residues long. V dropped 6 bases and J dropped 6 bases, with 14 bases sitting between them. This receptor was taken from a man in his fifties or sixties with multiple sclerosis. This chain links TRBV28 with TRBJ1-1; D is unclear. The sequenced sample consisted of PBMCs. CDR3 coding DNA: TGTGCCAGCAGCCTACAAGAAATGGCTGAAGCTTTCTTT. Translated: CASSLQEMAEAFF.